A selection of T cell receptor beta chains follows, all from one sample in a study of T-cell reconstitution after alpha-beta-depleted transplantation in children. TCRdb ran MiXCR on the PCR reads and lists one entry per CDR3 protein. The table has fewer than 550,000 distinct CDR3 sequences, about 10% seen once; the top ten hold about 15%. The sequencing here drew on PBMCs, mostly from graft donor cells, taken 180 days after TCRalphabeta/CD19-depleted stem cell transplant. The receptors come from a female patient aged 2-9 years who had a stem cell transplant for aplastic anemia, so the T cells may come from the graft donor. CDR3s include the opening cysteine and the closing phenylalanine or tryptophan. D genes are given only for firm matches. Size is omitted from some rows. Given values are once, few, many or a class for expanded clones.

D gene	V gene	J gene	clone size	CDR3 length	CDR3 protein	CDR3 DNA
-	TRBV5-5	TRBJ2-6	many	16	CASSLHDGSGANVLTF	TGTGCCAGCAGCTTGCATGACGGATCTGGGGCCAACGTCCTGACTTTC
TRBD2	TRBV20-1	TRBJ2-1	few	18	CSARDLRRTSGSGNEQFF	TGCAGTGCTAGAGATTTAAGGCGGACTAGCGGGAGTGGGAATGAGCAGTTCTTC
-	TRBV25-1	TRBJ2-1	-	14	CASSEGANYNEQFF	TGTGCCAGCAGTGAGGGGGCGAATTACAATGAGCAGTTCTTC
-	TRBV3-1	TRBJ2-7	-	15	CASSPASASSYEQYF	TGTGCCAGCAGCCCGGCTAGCGCCAGCTCCTACGAGCAGTACTTC
-	TRBV12-3/TRBV12-4	TRBJ2-7	many	13	CASSFGGPYEQYF	TGTGCCAGCAGTTTCGGCGGACCCTACGAGCAGTACTTC
TRBD1	TRBV10-3	TRBJ1-2	few	13	CAIKGAGNYGYTF	TGTGCCATCAAGGGGGCAGGGAACTATGGCTACACCTTC
TRBD2	TRBV6-2/TRBV6-3	TRBJ2-2	-	20	CASRPRTSGAQPANTGELFF	TGTGCCAGCAGGCCCAGGACTAGCGGAGCCCAACCCGCGAACACCGGGGAGCTGTTTTTT
-	TRBV3-1	TRBJ1-5	few	15	CASSPTAVSNQPQHF	TGTGCCAGCAGCCCGACGGCTGTTTCCAATCAGCCCCAGCATTTT
TRBD2	TRBV20-1	TRBJ2-3	many	18	CSASRTSGRALSTDTQYF	TGCAGTGCTAGCCGGACTAGCGGGAGGGCCCTAAGCACAGATACGCAGTATTTT
TRBD2	TRBV5-1	TRBJ2-7	-	14	CASSPGGGLGEQYF	TGCGCCAGCAGCCCGGGCGGGGGGCTAGGGGAGCAGTACTTC
-	TRBV20-1	TRBJ1-3	-	17	CSARDRGGPSSGNTIYF	TGCAGTGCTAGAGATAGGGGAGGGCCCAGCTCTGGAAACACCATATATTTT
-	TRBV6-1	TRBJ1-1	-	17	CASSRLIGPGIDTEAFF	TGTGCCAGCAGTAGATTGATCGGGCCAGGAATTGACACTGAAGCTTTCTTT
TRBD1	TRBV28	TRBJ1-5	-	18	CASSQTGGLAPGNQPQHF	TGTGCCAGCAGCCAGACAGGGGGCTTGGCTCCTGGCAATCAGCCCCAGCATTTT
-	TRBV7-2	TRBJ1-5	-	13	CASSRLANQPQHF	TGTGCCAGCAGCCGACTGGCTAATCAGCCCCAGCATTTT
TRBD1	TRBV11-2	TRBJ2-5	few	14	CASSLGTGKETQYF	TGTGCCAGCAGCTTAGGGACAGGGAAAGAGACCCAGTACTTC
-	TRBV27	TRBJ2-1	many	15	CASRFQGRWYNEQFF	TGTGCCAGCAGGTTCCAGGGGCGGTGGTACAATGAGCAGTTCTTC
-	TRBV4-3	TRBJ2-2	-	15	CATSRGSGTAGELFF	TGCGCCACCTCACGGGGCTCGGGGACGGCGGGGGAGCTGTTTTTT
-	TRBV11-1	TRBJ2-1	once	18	CASSYVIKGSRPDNEQFF	TGTGCCAGCAGCTACGTTATTAAAGGGTCTCGCCCCGACAATGAGCAGTTCTTC
-	TRBV12-3/TRBV12-4	TRBJ1-5	-	12	CASSLWGGTQHF	TGTGCCAGCAGTCTATGGGGGGGGACCCAGCATTTT
-	TRBV12-3/TRBV12-4	TRBJ1-1	-	16	CASSLASVLGNTEAFF	TGTGCCAGCAGTTTAGCGTCAGTGTTAGGGAACACTGAAGCTTTCTTT
-	TRBV15	TRBJ1-2	few	13	CATSRGVTYGYTF	TGTGCCACCAGCAGGGGGGTCACCTATGGCTACACCTTC
TRBD2	TRBV6-5	TRBJ2-2	-	17	CASSYGAGDGITGELFF	TGTGCCAGCAGTTACGGGGCGGGGGACGGGATCACCGGGGAGCTGTTTTTT
-	TRBV9	TRBJ2-7	-	14	CASSVGRDLGEQYF	TGTGCCAGCAGCGTAGGTCGGGACCTGGGGGAGCAGTACTTC
-	TRBV7-9	TRBJ2-2	-	16	CASSLPGATNTGELFF	TGTGCCAGCAGCTTACCAGGGGCCACGAACACCGGGGAGCTGTTTTTT
-	TRBV20-1	TRBJ1-1	many	12	CRVARGNTEAFF	TGCAGGGTGGCCAGGGGGAACACTGAAGCTTTCTTT
TRBD1	TRBV27	TRBJ1-2	many	14	CASSPGTGVYGYTF	TGTGCCAGCAGTCCAGGGACAGGGGTCTATGGCTACACCTTC
-	TRBV20-1	TRBJ2-1	few	15	CSAYIVGSSYNEQFF	TGCAGTGCTTATATCGTCGGGAGCTCCTACAATGAGCAGTTCTTC
TRBD1	TRBV5-1	TRBJ2-2	few	18	CASSLMGTGGSNTGELFF	TGCGCCAGCAGCTTGATGGGGACAGGGGGATCGAACACCGGGGAGCTGTTTTTT
-	TRBV20-1	TRBJ2-3	-	13	CSAKGYSADTQYF	TGCAGTGCAAAGGGGTATTCCGCAGATACGCAGTATTTT
TRBD2	TRBV12-3/TRBV12-4	TRBJ2-3	few	14	CASSLGTSPPTQYF	TGTGCCAGCAGTTTAGGGACTAGTCCTCCTACGCAGTATTTT
-	TRBV20-1	TRBJ1-2	many	15	CSATRTEGFYYGYTF	TGCAGTGCGACCAGGACGGAGGGGTTTTACTATGGCTACACCTTC
-	TRBV30	TRBJ1-4	few	14	CAWSAGVLEEKLFF	TGTGCCTGGAGTGCAGGGGTTTTGGAGGAAAAACTGTTTTTT
TRBD1	TRBV20-1	TRBJ2-5	few	15	CSATTGGEYQETQYF	TGCAGTGCTACGACAGGGGGCGAGTACCAAGAGACCCAGTACTTC
TRBD1	TRBV6-5	TRBJ1-3	many	15	CASSSPSTGSNTIYF	TGTGCCAGCAGTTCTCCGTCGACAGGGTCAAACACCATATATTTT
-	TRBV27	TRBJ2-5	-	15	CASSPTRYRRETQYF	TGTGCCAGCAGTCCCACGAGGTACAGGAGAGAGACCCAGTACTTC
-	TRBV14	TRBJ2-3	few	15	CASSPRDDVPDTQYF	TGTGCCAGCAGCCCCCGGGACGACGTCCCTGATACGCAGTATTTT